These 20 T cell receptor beta chains came from one sample sequenced in a study of blood T cell repertoires in COVID-19. The repertoire was sequenced with immunoSEQ multiplex PCR; TCRdb's copy has only in-frame clones and lacks some. The data show a few hundred thousand clones, with around 84% seen just once and 3.4% held by the top ten. Input material: peripheral blood. These receptor sequences come from a woman aged 18-29 years with acute or convalescent COVID-19.

The chain employs TRBV5-1 and TRBJ2-7, with D perhaps TRBD1 (5 bases). Trimming took 4 bases from V and 2 from J, leaving 19 bases between them. Germline V gives CDR1 SGHRS, CDR2 YFSETQ. The CDR3 has 16 residues. The CDR3 DNA follows: TGCGCCAGCAGCAGAGGAAGGGGCCAGGTAACCTACGAGCAGTACTTC. It is translated as CASSRGRGQVTYEQYF. Full variable domain (remainder filled in from reference TRBV5-1 and TRBJ2-7): KAGVTQTPRYLIKTRGQQVTLSCSPISGHRSVSWYQQTPGQGLQFLFEYFSETQRNKGNFPGRFSGRQFSNSRSEMNVSTLELGDSALYLCASSRGRGQVTYEQYFGPGTRLTVT.

The chain joins TRBV5-1 to TRBJ2-1; D is ambiguous. The germline V and J ends were trimmed by 5 bases and 0 bases, with 18 bases remaining between them. CDR1 and CDR2 (germline): SGHRS, YFSETQ. CDR3 size: 17 residues. CDR3 region: CASSDLGGESSYNEQFF. The CDR3 nucleotides read TGCGCCAGCAGTGACTTAGGCGGAGAGAGCTCCTACAATGAGCAGTTCTTC. Complete variable domain (other parts from reference TRBV5-1 and TRBJ2-1): KAGVTQTPRYLIKTRGQQVTLSCSPISGHRSVSWYQQTPGQGLQFLFEYFSETQRNKGNFPGRFSGRQFSNSRSEMNVSTLELGDSALYLCASSDLGGESSYNEQFFGPGTRLTVL.

The V and J genes are TRBV5-6 and TRBJ2-3; D is possibly TRBD1 (8 bases). This CDR3 has 17 residues. Germline values: CDR1 SGHDT, CDR2 YYEEEE. Trimming left V 4 bases short and J 4 bases short, with 22 bases between. The CDR3 DNA is TGTGCCAGCAGCCGAAAGAGACAGGGGAGGGTTGCAGATACGCAGTATTTT. This translates into CASSRKRQGRVADTQYF.

The chain combines TRBV5-5 with TRBJ2-1; TRBD2 aligns across 9 bases. V dropped 6 bases and J dropped 5; count of bases not matched to a gene: 12. Germline V gene lookup returns CDR1 SGHKS and CDR2 YYEKEE (reference sequence). This CDR3 contains 16 residues. The CDR3 reads CASNPRTSALDNEQFF. CDR3 sequence (DNA): TGTGCCAGCAACCCGAGGACTAGCGCGCTCGACAATGAGCAGTTCTTC.

This sequence joins TRBV30 and TRBJ2-5; 10 bases agree with TRBD2. The CDR3 totals 15 residues. Germline-derived CDR1 and CDR2 are GTSNPN and SVGIG (reference sequence). J gave up 2 bases and V 4 bases, and 7 bases lay outside the gene matches. The chain's CDR3 is CAWNLGLASQETQYF. CDR3 bases: TGTGCCTGGAACTTGGGACTAGCGTCTCAAGAGACCCAGTACTTC. Filled out from reference TRBV30 and TRBJ2-5, the complete variable domain reads SQTIHQWPATLVQPVGSPLSLECTVEGTSNPNLYWYRQAAGRGLQLLFYSVGIGQISSEVPQNLSASRPQDRQFILSSKKLLLSDSGFYLCAWNLGLASQETQYFGPGTRLLVL.

The gene calls are TRBV6-2 or TRBV6-3 and TRBJ2-3; weak D call: TRBD2 (6 bases). Between the trimmed V and J ends, which lost 0 bases and 4 bases, there was a span of 20 bases. The germline V gene has CDR1 MNHEY and CDR2 SVGEGT. The CDR3 consists of 18 residues. As DNA, the CDR3 is TGTGCCAGCAGTTACTCCCCAAATGTAGCGGAAATTTCAGATACGCAGTATTTT. Its protein is CASSYSPNVAEISDTQYF.

The rearrangement links TRBV6-2 or TRBV6-3 to TRBJ2-6; D might be TRBD1 (6 bases). Germline CDR1 and CDR2: MNHEY and SVGEGT. The CDR3 contains 15 residues. V lost 6 bases, J lost 3 bases, and 12 bases lay in between. CDR3 region: CASSGQFSGANVLTF. Written as DNA, the CDR3 is TGTGCCAGCAGCGGACAGTTCAGTGGGGCCAACGTCCTGACTTTC.

The genes are TRBV7-6 and TRBJ2-5, with 10 nucleotides matching TRBD1. The germline CDR1 and CDR2 sequences are SGHVS and FNYEAQ. The CDR3 runs 15 residues. The V gene end was trimmed by 8 bases and the J gene end by 4 bases; junction bases not matched to a gene: 10. The CDR3 here is CASQPGTGERETQYF. The DNA of the CDR3 is TGTGCCAGCCAACCCGGGACAGGGGAGCGAGAGACCCAGTACTTC.

This chain joins TRBV7-8 and TRBJ2-5; 9 bases are shared with TRBD2. The junction had 8 bases not matched to a gene; V was cut back by 5 bases and J by 1 base. The CDR3 covers 16 residues. Germline V lookup: CDR1 SGHVS, CDR2 FQNEAQ. The DNA for the CDR3 is TGTGCCAGCAGCGACACCGGGACTAGCCGCCAAGAGACCCAGTACTTC. This codes for CASSDTGTSRQETQYF.

The V and J genes are TRBV2 and TRBJ2-3; TRBD2 is a possible D gene (5 bases). This CDR3 has 12 residues. Germline V gene sequence: CDR1 SNHLY, CDR2 FYNNEI. V was cut by 6 bases and J by 6 bases, with 10 bases left in between. CDR3 coding DNA: TGTGCCAGCAGAAGAATAGCGGATACGCAGTATTTT. It is translated as CASRRIADTQYF.

The rearrangement joins TRBV5-1 to TRBJ2-7, with a possible D match to TRBD1 (5 bases). CDR3 size: 14 residues. The V end was cut by 3 bases, the J end by 0 bases, with 10 bases between. In germline, CDR1 is SGHRS, CDR2 YFSETQ. The CDR3 reads CASSWGAASYEQYF. The CDR3 DNA is TGCGCCAGCAGCTGGGGCGCAGCCTCCTACGAGCAGTACTTC. The entire variable domain, with the rest obtained from reference TRBV5-1 and TRBJ2-7, is as follows: KAGVTQTPRYLIKTRGQQVTLSCSPISGHRSVSWYQQTPGQGLQFLFEYFSETQRNKGNFPGRFSGRQFSNSRSEMNVSTLELGDSALYLCASSWGAASYEQYFGPGTRLTVT.

The chain links TRBV6-2 or TRBV6-3 to TRBJ1-2; 8 nucleotides agree with TRBD1. The germline CDR1 and CDR2 sequences are MNHEY and SVGEGT. The CDR3 has 14 residues. V trimming: 6 bases; J trimming: 6 bases; junction bases outside the gene matches: 9. CDR3 DNA: TGTGCCAGCAGCCCTAAGGACAGGGTCCATGGCTACACCTTC. It yields the protein CASSPKDRVHGYTF.

V usage is TRBV5-1 and J usage is TRBJ1-4; TRBD1 might be the D (6 bases). Germline CDR1 is SGHRS and CDR2 is YFSETQ. V lost 2 bases to trimming and J lost 4 bases, with 9 bases between them. The CDR3 is made up of 14 amino acids. The CDR3 is CASSFGQNNEKLFF. The CDR3 DNA sequence: TGCGCCAGCAGCTTCGGACAGAATAATGAAAAACTGTTTTTT.

In its sample, this clone was seen once. The gene calls are TRBV19 and TRBJ2-2; 14 bases line up with TRBD2. The CDR3 runs to 16 residues. V gave up 7 bases and J gave up 2 bases; unmatched junction bases: 3. CDR1 and CDR2 from the germline V gene are LNHDA and SQIVND (reference sequence). The CDR3 DNA reads TGTGCCAGTACCGGGACTAGCGGGAGAAACACCGGGGAGCTGTTTTTT. Encoded protein: CASTGTSGRNTGELFF.

The rearrangement joins TRBV9 to TRBJ1-5, with TRBD1 identical over 11 bases. Germline trimming cut 3 bases from V and 5 bases from J; bases unmatched to any gene: 7. The V gene's germline CDR1 is SGDLS and CDR2 YYNGEE. The CDR3 runs to 16 residues. This CDR3 is CASSGGTGGPHQPQHF. The CDR3 DNA reads as TGTGCCAGCAGCGGGGGGACAGGGGGTCCCCATCAGCCCCAGCATTTT. The entire variable domain, with the rest obtained from reference TRBV9 and TRBJ1-5, is as follows: DSGVTQTPKHLITATGQRVTLRCSPRSGDLSVYWYQQSLDQGLQFLIQYYNGEERAKGNILERFSAQQFPDLHSELNLSSLELGDSALYFCASSGGTGGPHQPQHFGDGTRLSIL.

The gene calls are TRBV7-8 and TRBJ1-3, with 9 bases identical to TRBD1. Trimming removed 4 bases from V and 4 bases from J; junction bases left unmatched: 14. Per germline, CDR1 SGHVS and CDR2 FQNEAQ. The CDR3 consists of 18 residues. The CDR3, as DNA: TGTGCCAGCAGCTACCGGGACAGGGCCTCCTTCGAAGGAAACACCATATATTTT. Its protein product is CASSYRDRASFEGNTIYF.

This clone was recorded a few times. This chain joins TRBV27 and TRBJ1-4, with TRBD1 as a possible D gene (5 bases). CDR3 length: 16 amino acids. V was pared by 6 bases and J by 0 bases, with 14 bases between. CDR1 is MNHEY, CDR2 SMNVEV, per germline (reference sequence). The CDR3 DNA follows: TGTGCCAGCAGACCATTTACGACAGCAACTAATGAAAAACTGTTTTTT. Its translation: CASRPFTTATNEKLFF.

This chain connects TRBV30 to TRBJ2-1; possible D gene TRBD1, 5 bases. The CDR3 has 15 amino acids. Between the trimmed V and J ends, which lost 0 bases and 3 bases, there was a span of 12 bases. CDR1 and CDR2 (germline): GTSNPN, SVGIG (reference sequence). The CDR3 is CAWSVQLDIYNEQFF. In nucleotides, the CDR3 is TGTGCCTGGAGTGTACAGTTGGACATCTACAATGAGCAGTTCTTC.

The rearrangement joins TRBV11-3 to TRBJ1-6, with unresolved D. Germline CDR1 is SGHNT and CDR2 is YENEEA. The CDR3 is 13 residues long. The V end was cut by 2 bases, the J end by 12 bases, with 11 bases between. CDR3 residues: CASSLIGSGPLHF. The DNA for the CDR3 is TGTGCCAGCAGCTTAATTGGCTCTGGACCCCTCCACTTT.

The chain joins TRBV6-2 or TRBV6-3 to TRBJ2-3; no reliable D call. Germline V lookup: CDR1 MNHEY, CDR2 SVGEGT. V was clipped by 0 bases and J by 5 bases, with 3 bases between them. The length of the CDR3 is 12 residues. CDR3 amino acids: CASSYSRDTQYF. CDR3 nucleotides: TGTGCCAGCAGTTACTCTCGAGATACGCAGTATTTT.